What follows is one TCR beta chain and its context. One end of the junction varies from germline; a read error may be responsible. This record comes from a study of blood T cell repertoires in COVID-19. The overall study: Some COVID-19 samples were acute and others convalescent; all came from the United States, Italy and Spain. Sample material is recorded as cDNA or gDNA derived from T cells, B-cell-depleted T cells, or PBMCs.

In the study's own analysis: Amplifying reference gene primers gave estimates of nucleated cell counts. Generated by immunoSEQ multiplex PCR, the TCRdb table keeps only in-frame clones and is missing some. The DNA was the basis for D and trimming; V, J and clone size are from that table. Of about 140,000 clones detected, around 81% appear once; the ten largest clones hold 4%. CDR3 length equals 18 residues. Germline loops: CDR1 MDHEN, CDR2 SYDVKM. The sample was peripheral blood. The genes are TRBV28 and TRBJ2-1; 9 bases match TRBD1. The receptor comes from a woman aged 55-75 years with acute or convalescent COVID-19. The DNA for the CDR3 is TGTGCCACAAATCCACAGGGGGCCCGCACCACCCCGGAAAATGGGCAGTTCTTC. Its translation is CATNPQGARTTPENGQFF.